This T cell receptor (beta chain) emerged from a study of blood T cell repertoires in COVID-19. Using immunoSEQ multiplex PCR, the repertoire was profiled, and TCRdb retains in-frame clones only, with some absent. The data show some 180,000 clones, roughly 81% seen once. Patients from Seattle were sampled longitudinally, starting during active infection. Germline V CDR1 and CDR2: MNHEY, SVGAGI. The CDR3 has 15 residues. The V and J ends lost 2 bases and 8 bases respectively, with 16 bases between them. The sequencing sample was made of peripheral blood. This chain connects TRBV6-5 to TRBJ2-1; D is perhaps TRBD2 (6 bases). The receptor's source is a woman older than 75 with COVID-19, enrolled during active disease. The CDR3 protein is CASSYTSGSGDEQFF. CDR3 coding DNA: TGTGCCAGCAGTTACACGTCCGGGAGTGGCGATGAGCAGTTCTTC.